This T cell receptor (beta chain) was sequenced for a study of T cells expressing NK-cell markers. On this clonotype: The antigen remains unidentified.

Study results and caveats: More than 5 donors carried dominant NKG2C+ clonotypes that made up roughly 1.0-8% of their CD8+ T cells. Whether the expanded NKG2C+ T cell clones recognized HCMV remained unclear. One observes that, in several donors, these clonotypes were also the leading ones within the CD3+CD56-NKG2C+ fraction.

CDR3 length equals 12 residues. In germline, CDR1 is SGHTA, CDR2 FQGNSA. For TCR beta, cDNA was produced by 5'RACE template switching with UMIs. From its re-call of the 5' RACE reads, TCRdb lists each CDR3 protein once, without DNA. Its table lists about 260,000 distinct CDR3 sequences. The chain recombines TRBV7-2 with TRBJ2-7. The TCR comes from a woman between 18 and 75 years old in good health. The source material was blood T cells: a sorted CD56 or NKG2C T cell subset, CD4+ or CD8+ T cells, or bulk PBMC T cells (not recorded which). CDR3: CASSLVKTEQYF.